The T cell receptor (beta chain) under discussion was sequenced for a study of T cells expressing NK-cell markers. Each CDR3 protein gets one entry in TCRdb, which reprocessed the 5' RACE reads and gives no DNA. The sample includes some 410,000 distinct CDR3 sequences. Germline V CDR1 and CDR2: DFQATT, SNEGSKA (reference sequence). The CDR3 runs to 15 residues. The chain uses TRBV20-1 and TRBJ2-3; TCRdb lists TRBD2, though no DNA is available to test this call. The sequencing input was blood T cells: a sorted CD56 or NKG2C T cell subset, CD4+ or CD8+ T cells, or bulk PBMC T cells (not recorded which). This sequence was found in a woman between 18 and 75 years old in good health. CDR3 in amino acids: CSALAGAYAKDTQYF.